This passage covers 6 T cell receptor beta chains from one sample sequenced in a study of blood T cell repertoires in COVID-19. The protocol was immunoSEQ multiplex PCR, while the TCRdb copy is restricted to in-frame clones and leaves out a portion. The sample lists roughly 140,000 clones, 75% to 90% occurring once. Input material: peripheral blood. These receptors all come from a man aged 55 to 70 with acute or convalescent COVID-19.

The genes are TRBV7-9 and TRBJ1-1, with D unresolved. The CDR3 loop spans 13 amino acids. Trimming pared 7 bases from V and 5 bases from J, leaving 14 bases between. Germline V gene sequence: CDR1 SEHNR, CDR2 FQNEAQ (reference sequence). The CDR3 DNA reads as TGTGCCAGCACCGCCGGCGGTAGAACTGAAGCTTTCTTT. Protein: CASTAGGRTEAFF.

CDR3 DNA sequence: TGTGCCAGCAGGATTACTAGCGGGGGAGAGACCCAGTACTTC. Translation: CASRITSGGETQYF. The chain recombines TRBV7-8 with TRBJ2-5, with 11 bases that match TRBD2. Germline CDR1 is SGHVS and CDR2 is FQNEAQ. This CDR3 has 14 residues. J lost 4 bases, V lost 6 bases, and 4 bases had no gene match. Using reference TRBV7-8 and TRBJ2-5 for the parts outside the CDR3, the full variable domain is GAGVSQSPRYKVAKRGQDVALRCDPISGHVSLFWYQQALGQGPEFLTYFQNEAQLDKSGLPSDRFFAERPEGSVSTLKIQRTQQEDSAVYLCASRITSGGETQYFGPGTRLLVL.

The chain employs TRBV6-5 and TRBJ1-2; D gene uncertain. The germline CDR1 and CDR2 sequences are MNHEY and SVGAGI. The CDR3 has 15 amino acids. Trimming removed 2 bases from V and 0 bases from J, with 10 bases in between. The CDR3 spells CASSYNRQANYGYTF. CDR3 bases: TGTGCCAGCAGTTACAATCGCCAGGCTAACTATGGCTACACCTTC.

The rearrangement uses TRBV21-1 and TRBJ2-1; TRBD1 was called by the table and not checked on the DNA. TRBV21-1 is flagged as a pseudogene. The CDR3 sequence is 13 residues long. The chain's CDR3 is CAVPGQGEHEQFF. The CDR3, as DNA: TGTGCCGTTCCGGGACAGGGGGAACATGAGCAGTTCTTC.

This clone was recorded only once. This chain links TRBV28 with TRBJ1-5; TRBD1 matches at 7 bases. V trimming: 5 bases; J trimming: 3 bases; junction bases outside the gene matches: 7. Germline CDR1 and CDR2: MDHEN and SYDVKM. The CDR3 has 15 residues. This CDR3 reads CASSPIDRDNQPQHF. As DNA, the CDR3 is TGTGCCAGCAGTCCTATTGACAGGGACAATCAGCCCCAGCATTTT.

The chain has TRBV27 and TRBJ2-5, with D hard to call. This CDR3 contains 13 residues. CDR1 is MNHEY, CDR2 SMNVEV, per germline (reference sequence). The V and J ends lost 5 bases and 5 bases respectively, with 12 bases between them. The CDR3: CASSPLPEETQYF. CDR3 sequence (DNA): TGTGCCAGCAGTCCCCTCCCCGAGGAGACCCAGTACTTC.